One sample yielded the 30 T cell receptor beta chains listed below, sequenced in a study of shared clonotypes between healthy human individuals. Terminally differentiated effector memory CD45RA+ cells were left out of the naive CD8 fraction, which was CD45RO-negative and positively selected for CCR7. TCRdb keeps only in-frame clones here, not all; method: immunoSEQ multiplex PCR. Of about 2.1 million clones in the sample, around 93% were seen once. What was sequenced was naive CD8+ T cells from PBMCs. The receptor set was obtained from a man younger than 30 in good health. Some clones in this sample may be carry-over from other donors' samples.

The gene calls are TRBV27 and TRBJ1-3, with D uncertain. Germline V gene sequence: CDR1 MNHEY, CDR2 SMNVEV (reference sequence). The CDR3 runs 13 residues. Trimming stripped 6 bases from V and 4 bases from J, with 10 bases between. The CDR3 protein is CASSQNQGNTIYF. The CDR3 coding sequence is TGTGCCAGCAGCCAAAATCAGGGAAACACCATATATTTT.

The chain is built from TRBV29-1 and TRBJ2-7, with 10 bases matching TRBD1. Germline assignment: CDR1 SQVTM and CDR2 ANQGSEA. Trimming removed 7 bases from V and 5 bases from J; junction bases left unmatched: 14. The CDR3 has 15 amino acids. CDR3 loop: CSAKGTGAGSNEQYF. The CDR3 DNA reads as TGCAGCGCAAAAGGGACAGGGGCAGGATCCAACGAGCAGTACTTC.

This chain uses TRBV6-6 with TRBJ2-7; perhaps TRBD1 as D (6 bases). Germline values: CDR1 MNHNY, CDR2 SVGAGI (reference sequence). V lost 5 bases and J lost 6, with 20 bases in between. The CDR3 consists of 15 residues. The CDR3 region is CASSTNRAVLPEQYF. Here the CDR3 DNA reads TGTGCCAGCAGTACGAACAGGGCTGTGCTGCCCGAGCAGTACTTC.

The chain recombines TRBV16 with TRBJ1-2; TRBD1 matches 7 bases. The trim removed 6 bases at V and 8 bases at J, leaving 6 bases unmatched. CDR1 is KGHSY, CDR2 FQNENV, per germline. The CDR3 spans 12 residues. In DNA, the CDR3 is TGTGCCAGCAGTTTCACAGGGGAAGGCTACACCTTC. Protein sequence: CASSFTGEGYTF.

Written as DNA, the CDR3 is TGTGCCAGCAGCCACCGGGACACCTTACCGAACACTGAAGCTTTCTTT. Translating gives CASSHRDTLPNTEAFF. The genes are TRBV28 and TRBJ1-1; TRBD1 might be the D (6 bases). Germline CDR1 is MDHEN and CDR2 is SYDVKM. CDR3 length equals 16 residues. V lost 6 bases, J lost 1 base, and 18 bases lay in between. Drawing the rest from reference TRBV28 and TRBJ1-1, the complete variable domain is DVKVTQSSRYLVKRTGEKVFLECVQDMDHENMFWYRQDPGLGLRLIYFSYDVKMKEKGDIPEGYSVSREKKERFSLILESASTNQTSMYLCASSHRDTLPNTEAFFGQGTRLTVV.

The rearrangement uses TRBV27 and TRBJ2-5, with D perhaps matching TRBD1 or TRBD2 (6 bases each). The V and J ends lost 6 bases and 5 bases respectively, with 19 bases between them. The CDR3 spans 15 residues. Germline CDR1 reads MNHEY; CDR2 reads SMNVEV (reference sequence). CDR3: CASRRLGGLRETQYF. The CDR3, as DNA: TGTGCCAGCAGGAGACTAGGGGGTTTGAGGGAGACCCAGTACTTC.

The chain is built from TRBV2 and TRBJ2-5, with 8 bases fitting TRBD2. The DNA end is more similar to TRBJ2-7, so the J call may be wrong. The CDR3 spans 13 residues. Germline V gives CDR1 SNHLY, CDR2 FYNNEI. The CDR3 DNA follows: TGTGCCAGCCGGGAGGGGGAACCGGGCGAGCAGTACTTC. Translating gives CASREGEPGEQYF.

On this clone itself: Other DNA sequences in this specimen translate into the identical CDR3. The rearrangement joins TRBV27 to TRBJ1-5, with D hard to call. The CDR3 has 14 amino acids. V lost 2 bases to trimming and J lost 2 bases, with 7 bases between them. CDR1 MNHEY and CDR2 SMNVEV come from the germline V gene (reference sequence). The CDR3 nucleotides read TGTGCCAGCAGTTTAGGGAGGGGCAATCAGCCCCAGCATTTT. Translated: CASSLGRGNQPQHF.

This chain uses TRBV25-1 with TRBJ2-1; 7 bases are a match to TRBD2. This CDR3 spans 14 amino acids. With 8 bases clipped from V and 2 bases from J, the junction kept 6 bases outside the gene matches. Per germline, CDR1 MGHDK and CDR2 SYGVNS. CDR3 protein: CASDGAGAYNEQFF. DNA of the CDR3: TGTGCCAGCGATGGGGCGGGGGCCTACAATGAGCAGTTCTTC.

This sequence joins TRBV7-9 and TRBJ2-1; D is possibly TRBD2 (5 bases). With 1 base removed from V and 8 bases from J, the gap between germline ends came to 9 bases. CDR3 length: 13 amino acids. From germline, CDR1 is SEHNR and CDR2 FQNEAQ (reference sequence). CDR3 protein: CASSLVSSYEQFF. DNA for the CDR3: TGTGCCAGCAGCTTAGTTTCTAGCTATGAGCAGTTCTTC.

The DNA for the CDR3 is TGCGCCAGCAGTGAGTCTACCCATGAGACCCAGTACTTC. Translating it yields CASSESTHETQYF. The chain joins TRBV10-1 to TRBJ2-5, with no clear D. V was shortened by 0 bases and J by 5 bases, with 7 bases between the two germline ends. CDR1 and CDR2 (germline): WNHNN, SYGVQD (reference sequence). The CDR3 length is 13 residues.

The rearrangement uses TRBV28 and TRBJ2-7; possibly TRBD1 for D (6 bases). The CDR3 has 14 amino acids. Between the trimmed V and J ends, which lost 5 bases and 4 bases, there was a span of 15 bases. The V gene's germline CDR1 is MDHEN and CDR2 SYDVKM. DNA for the CDR3: TGTGCCAGCAGTCCCCGGACAGAAGATTACGAGCAGTACTTC. Translation gives CASSPRTEDYEQYF.

The chain employs TRBV19 and TRBJ2-7; TRBD2 aligns across 15 bases. The V segment lost 6 bases and the J segment 6 bases; nucleotides outside the gene matches: 9. The V gene's germline CDR1 is LNHDA and CDR2 SQIVND (reference sequence). CDR3 length: 16 residues. CDR3 nucleotides: TGTGCCAGTAGCCCTCTACCGGGACTAGCGGGAGGCGAGCAGTACTTC. Its protein is CASSPLPGLAGGEQYF.

The chain couples TRBV27 to TRBJ1-1; unclear D gene. CDR1 and CDR2 from the germline V gene are MNHEY and SMNVEV (reference sequence). The CDR3 is made up of 14 amino acids. The ends were cut back, 2 bases at V and 0 bases at J, with 7 bases in the middle. The chain's CDR3 is CASSLNLVNTEAFF. The CDR3 DNA sequence: TGTGCCAGCAGTTTAAACTTGGTGAACACTGAAGCTTTCTTT.

The rearrangement joins TRBV4-1 to TRBJ2-7; TRBD2 aligns across 8 bases. The CDR3 is 14 residues long. Germline V gene sequence: CDR1 MGHRA, CDR2 YSYEKL. The V gene end was trimmed by 4 bases and the J gene end by 3 bases; junction bases not matched to a gene: 5. As DNA, the CDR3 is TGCGCCAGCAGCCGACTAGCGAGCTTCTACGAGCAGTACTTC. It encodes CASSRLASFYEQYF.

This sequence joins TRBV5-1 and TRBJ2-3; D could derive from TRBD1 or TRBD2 (5 bases each). CDR1 SGHRS and CDR2 YFSETQ come from the germline V gene. V lost 0 bases and J lost 4, with 12 bases in between. The CDR3 spans 15 residues. In DNA, the CDR3 is TGCGCCAGCAGCTTGGGGGGGTTGATGGCAGATACGCAGTATTTT. Encoded protein: CASSLGGLMADTQYF. The variable domain in full, completed from reference TRBV5-1 and TRBJ2-3, reads KAGVTQTPRYLIKTRGQQVTLSCSPISGHRSVSWYQQTPGQGLQFLFEYFSETQRNKGNFPGRFSGRQFSNSRSEMNVSTLELGDSALYLCASSLGGLMADTQYFGPGTRLTVL.

This clone occurred a few times. The sample holds other DNA sequences that translate to the same CDR3. The rearrangement links TRBV7-9 to TRBJ1-2, with 9 bases lining up with TRBD1. The CDR3 covers 13 residues. Losses at the gene ends were 5 bases for V and 5 bases for J; bases not matched to a gene: 3. Germline loops: CDR1 SEHNR, CDR2 FQNEAQ (reference sequence). The CDR3 DNA reads as TGTGCCAGCAGCCCGGGGACAGGGTATGGCTACACCTTC. Translating gives CASSPGTGYGYTF. Using reference TRBV7-9 and TRBJ1-2 for the parts outside the CDR3, the full variable domain is DTGVSQNPRHKITKRGQNVTFRCDPISEHNRLYWYRQTLGQGPEFLTYFQNEAQLEKSRLLSDRFSAERPKGSFSTLEIQRTEQGDSAMYLCASSPGTGYGYTFGSGTRLTVV.

Concerning this clone: Other DNA sequences in the sample encode the same CDR3. The chain's CDR3 is CASSGDRFYEQYF. The CDR3 DNA reads as TGTGCCAGCAGTGGAGACAGGTTCTACGAGCAGTACTTC. The gene calls are TRBV6-1 and TRBJ2-7; perhaps TRBD1 as D (6 bases). Germline loops: CDR1 MNHNS, CDR2 SASEGT. CDR3 length: 13 amino acids. Between the trimmed V and J ends, which lost 4 bases and 3 bases, there was a span of 10 bases.

The chain links TRBV30 to TRBJ2-1; weak D call: TRBD1 (6 bases). Trimming stripped 4 bases from V and 0 bases from J, with 10 bases between. The germline V gene encodes CDR1 GTSNPN and CDR2 SVGIG (reference sequence). This CDR3 spans 14 amino acids. CDR3 nucleotides: TGTGCCTGGAACCTAGGGGGCTCCTACAATGAGCAGTTCTTC. Protein: CAWNLGGSYNEQFF.

CDR3 in amino acids: CASSHVGEHLITDTQYF. CDR3 bases: TGTGCCAGCAGCCACGTCGGGGAACACCTCATCACAGATACGCAGTATTTT. The chain joins TRBV4-2 to TRBJ2-3; D perhaps matches TRBD2 (5 bases). Germline V gene sequence: CDR1 LGHNA, CDR2 YNFKEQ. This CDR3 is built from 17 residues. V lost 3 bases to trimming and J lost 2 bases, with 18 bases between them.

The V and J genes are TRBV27 and TRBJ2-5; D may be TRBD2 (6 bases). CDR3 length equals 14 residues. V gave up 3 bases and J gave up 5 bases, with 13 bases separating them. Germline CDR1 MNHEY, CDR2 SMNVEV (reference sequence). The CDR3 bases are TGTGCCAGCAGTTTGGTGGGAGGCGAGGAGACCCAGTACTTC. Encoded protein: CASSLVGGEETQYF.

The chain couples TRBV27 to TRBJ2-1; 7 positions match TRBD2. The CDR3 runs 15 residues. The germline gives CDR1 MNHEY, CDR2 SMNVEV (reference sequence). V shed 6 bases, J shed 0 bases, and the junction held 5 bases outside the gene matches. The CDR3 DNA reads as TGTGCCAGCAGAACGCGGGAGAACTCCTACAATGAGCAGTTCTTC. It codes for CASRTRENSYNEQFF.

The chain recombines TRBV1 with TRBJ2-1; no check of the table's D call, TRBD2, against the DNA was made. TRBV1 is a recognized pseudogene. The CDR3 is 17 amino acids. For the CDR3, the DNA is TGCACCAGCAGCCAAGGGCTAGCGGATCGGATATGCAATGAGCAGTTCTTC. This gives the protein CTSSQGLADRICNEQFF.

V usage is TRBV7-3 and J usage is TRBJ2-2; weak D call: TRBD1 (5 bases). The CDR3 contains 13 residues. Germline V lookup: CDR1 SGHTA, CDR2 FQGTGA. Deletions cut 5 bases from V and 5 bases from J, with 9 bases between. The CDR3: CASSPTATGELFF. In DNA, the CDR3 is TGTGCCAGCAGCCCGACAGCTACCGGGGAGCTGTTTTTT.

V gene TRBV7-2 combines with J gene TRBJ2-5; D may be TRBD1 (7 bases). Trimming cost V 5 bases and J 5 bases, with 15 bases left between them. Germline CDR1 and CDR2: SGHTA and FQGNSA. The CDR3 extends over 14 amino acids. The DNA for the CDR3 is TGTGCCAGCAGCACATGGACAGGAGGGGAGACCCAGTACTTC. This gives the protein CASSTWTGGETQYF.

The V call is TRBV7-3, the J call TRBJ2-1, with D perhaps matching TRBD1 (6 bases). Germline V CDR1 and CDR2: SGHTA, FQGTGA. This CDR3 is built from 14 residues. V shed 3 bases and J shed 6 bases, with 12 bases lying between them. The chain's CDR3 is CASSFPGTPNEQFF. The CDR3 region has the DNA TGTGCCAGCAGCTTCCCAGGGACACCCAATGAGCAGTTCTTC.

The chain combines TRBV7-3 with TRBJ2-1; maybe TRBD2 (6 bases). Germline CDR1 is SGHTA and CDR2 is FQGTGA. This CDR3 comprises 15 residues. With 3 bases removed from V and 5 bases from J, the gap between germline ends came to 14 bases. The CDR3 DNA is TGTGCCAGCAGCTTCGGGACTCAACTAAACAATGAGCAGTTCTTC. Translation gives CASSFGTQLNNEQFF.

The V gene is TRBV6-6, the J gene TRBJ1-1; 8 bases line up with TRBD1. The germline gives CDR1 MNHNY, CDR2 SVGAGI (reference sequence). With V trimmed by 6 bases and J by 0 bases, 6 bases remained unmatched. The CDR3 extends over 15 amino acids. This CDR3 reads CASSHLDRVNTEAFF. CDR3 bases: TGTGCCAGCAGCCATTTGGACAGGGTGAACACTGAAGCTTTCTTT.

The CDR3 DNA follows: TGCAGCGTCAACTGGGGTCGGGGCTACACCTTC. Residues: CSVNWGRGYTF. The V and J genes are TRBV29-1 and TRBJ1-2; D is ambiguous. Germline CDR1 SQVTM, CDR2 ANQGSEA. V was trimmed by 6 bases and J by 8 bases, leaving 13 bases between them. This CDR3 has 11 residues.

The chain links TRBV25-1 to TRBJ2-2, with D uncertain. The V and J ends lost 1 base and 1 base respectively, with 13 bases between them. The CDR3 length is 17 residues. Looked up from germline, CDR1 is MGHDK and CDR2 is SYGVNS. This chain's CDR3 is CASSEWLVSLNTGELFF. CDR3 nucleotides: TGTGCCAGCAGTGAATGGCTGGTTAGCCTGAACACCGGGGAGCTGTTTTTT.